Sequencing of this T cell receptor (beta chain) was carried out in a study of T-cell memory formation after mild COVID-19. Via MiXCR, TCRdb re-called the 5' RACE reads, giving one row per CDR3 protein. Found here are roughly 450,000 distinct CDR3 sequences, about 20% of them singletons; the top ten hold more than 9%. Unmatched junction bases numbered 11, after V lost 6 bases and J lost 7 bases. CDR1 and CDR2 from the germline V gene are MNHEY and SMNVEV (reference sequence). This CDR3 comprises 15 residues. The genes are TRBV27 and TRBJ2-2, with 7 bases fitting TRBD1. Sequenced material: PBMCs or a T cell subset sorted from them (not recorded which). The sequence was obtained from an adult woman who had mild COVID-19 (a few samples of this study predate the infection). Cell type and time point are not known. This CDR3 reads CASRVEGQINGELFF. In nucleotides, the CDR3 is TGTGCCAGCAGAGTCGAGGGACAGATCAACGGGGAGCTGTTTTTT.